The rows below give T cell receptor beta chains drawn from one sample of a study of T cells expressing NK-cell markers. Each CDR3 protein gets one entry in TCRdb, which reprocessed the 5' RACE reads and gives no DNA. The record lists roughly 390,000 distinct CDR3 sequences, of which the ten most abundant hold approximately 11%. The material sequenced was blood T cells: a sorted CD56 or NKG2C T cell subset, CD4+ or CD8+ T cells, or bulk PBMC T cells (not recorded which). These receptors originate from a woman between 50 and 59 years old in good health. The CDR3 runs from the conserved cysteine through the conserved F or W.

>13|TRBJ2-1|TRBV29-1
CSVDRVALNEQFF
>14|TRBJ2-5|TRBV7-9
CASSLVASVETQYF
>15|TRBJ2-1|TRBV12-3/TRBV12-4
CASNLLAGGFDEQFF
>16|TRBJ2-7|TRBV9
CASSVGAAGGGYEQYF
>12|TRBJ2-7|TRBV3-1
CASSPSNYEQYF
>13|TRBJ1-1|TRBV10-3
CAIRPGVGAEAFF
>15|TRBJ2-7|TRBV5-1
CASSPRDSALGEQYF
>15|TRBJ2-3|TRBV2
CASSEDREGVDTQYF
>18|TRBJ1-4|TRBV7-8
CASSLALRGRVSNEKLFF
>14|TRBJ2-6|TRBV12-3/TRBV12-4
CATRSSSGANVLTF
>15|TRBJ2-2|TRBV7-9
CASSLTSGRIRELFF
>17|TRBJ2-2|TRBV24-1
CATSRLAGGVNTGELFF
>13|TRBJ2-5|TRBV6-5
CASSPGSRQTQYF
>12|TRBJ1-2|TRBV29-1
CSVDVGSYGYTF
>18|TRBJ1-1|TRBV20-1
CSARDLIRRGFKVTEAFF
>16|TRBJ1-2|TRBV18
CASSTMTGGWNYGYTF
>12|TRBJ2-7|TRBV24-1
CATSALGNEQYF
>16|TRBJ2-2|TRBV12-3/TRBV12-4
CASSSGGQGRSGELFF
>14|TRBJ2-1|TRBV6-2/TRBV6-3
CASSYSLAGVGQFF
>14|TRBJ2-1|TRBV29-1
CSVVMTSGYNEQFF
>12|TRBJ2-5|TRBV2
CASERVQETQYF
>13|TRBJ1-4|TRBV3-1
CASSQQIGGGLFF
>19|TRBJ2-2|TRBV14
CASSSFPGLAGVNSGELFF
>15|TRBJ2-2|TRBV20-1
CSAPRGLAGKRELFF
>14|TRBJ2-1|TRBV7-9
CASSQGTVVNEQFF
>14|TRBJ1-5|TRBV19
CASSIQQGWKPQHF
>15|TRBJ1-1|TRBV25-1
CASSGTGILNTEAFF
>14|TRBJ1-1|TRBV12-3/TRBV12-4
CASRAGQTNTEAFF
>13|TRBJ2-7|TRBV6-6
CASRTWGGDEQYF
>15|TRBJ2-5|TRBV7-9
CASSRDRWAQETQYF
>13|TRBJ2-1|TRBV12-3/TRBV12-4
CASSLAGVSLPFF
>14|TRBJ1-3|TRBV10-3
CAISERGVGNTIYF
>16|TRBJ2-2|TRBV6-5
CASSRAGTGETGELFF
>12|TRBJ1-1|TRBV29-1
CSAVERDTEAFF
>13|TRBJ2-7|TRBV30
CAWDQGVSYEQYF
>15|TRBJ2-1|TRBV11-2
CASSRLAGYYNEQFF
>13|TRBJ2-1|TRBV24-1
CATTGTPGDEQFF
>16|TRBJ2-1|TRBV4-2
CASRSSALSWREFQFF
>12|TRBJ2-7|TRBV20-1
CSVIAGSYEQYF
>15|TRBJ2-2|TRBV6-2/TRBV6-3
CASSWGGSYGGELFF
>12|TRBJ1-1|TRBV28
CASSVSRDEAFF